The 8 T cell receptor beta chains given below trace back to one sample, sequenced in a study of identical twins. MiXCR, applied by TCRdb to the 5' RACE reads, yields one record per CDR3 protein. The table shows 700,000 or so distinct CDR3 sequences, with 21% occurring only once. This same sample was also taken into another study, of T cells expressing NK-cell markers.

The sequenced material came from PBMCs. These TCRs come from a woman younger than 35 in good health.

In this sample, this clonotype turned up a few times. The chain employs TRBV6-2 or TRBV6-3 and TRBJ2-1; TRBD2 is a possible D gene (6 bases). Germline lookup yields CDR1 MNHEY and CDR2 SVGEGT. Trimming cost V 6 bases and J 1 base, with 16 bases left between them. CDR3 length: 16 residues. The CDR3 spells CASSPARGPSYNEQFF. The CDR3 DNA sequence: TGTGCCAGCAGCCCAGCGCGGGGACCTTCCTACAATGAGCAGTTCTTC.

The V call is TRBV29-1, the J call TRBJ2-3, with D unclear. Germline loops: CDR1 SQVTM, CDR2 ANQGSEA. The CDR3 totals 10 residues. Trimming shortened V by 8 bases and J by 3 bases, and 6 bases separated the two germline ends. CDR3 amino acids: CSFRTDTQYF. Written as DNA, the CDR3 is TGCAGCTTCCGGACAGATACGCAGTATTTT.

This clonotype came up many times. The rearrangement links TRBV12-3 or TRBV12-4 to TRBJ2-1, with a weak D call TRBD2 (7 bases). Trimming stripped 6 bases from V and 5 bases from J, with 17 bases between. The CDR3 contains 15 residues. CDR3 region: CASSSLADSHNEQFF. The CDR3 region has the DNA TGTGCCAGCAGCTCTCTAGCGGACAGCCACAATGAGCAGTTCTTC.

V usage is TRBV3-1 and J usage is TRBJ2-1; D is possibly TRBD1 (6 bases). V was shortened by 5 bases and J by 6 bases, with 11 bases between the two germline ends. The CDR3 is 13 residues long. CDR1 and CDR2 (germline): LGHDT, YNNKEL (reference sequence). The CDR3 sequence is CASSNGQPNEQFF. For the CDR3, the DNA is TGTGCCAGCAGCAACGGACAGCCCAATGAGCAGTTCTTC.

In this sample, this clonotype turned up a few times. The CDR3 region is CSASRGRGAYEQYF. The CDR3 nucleotides read TGCAGTGCCAGCAGGGGACGGGGGGCCTACGAGCAGTACTTC. The chain joins TRBV20-1 to TRBJ2-7; maybe TRBD2 (7 bases). The CDR3 loop spans 14 amino acids. V lost 6 bases and J 2 bases, leaving 17 bases between the germline ends. Per germline, CDR1 DFQATT and CDR2 SNEGSKA (reference sequence).

The V call is TRBV12-3 or TRBV12-4, the J call TRBJ2-5, with 8 bases that match TRBD2. The CDR3 is 15 residues long. The junction had 11 bases not matched to a gene; V was cut back by 6 bases and J by 5 bases. This chain's CDR3 is CASRTREVGMETQYF. CDR3 in DNA: TGTGCCAGCAGGACGCGGGAGGTGGGGATGGAGACCCAGTACTTC.

This rearrangement joins TRBV5-1 to TRBJ1-4; weak D call: TRBD1 (6 bases). The CDR3 has 15 amino acids. Germline CDR1 SGHRS, CDR2 YFSETQ. V lost 4 bases, J lost 4 bases, and 14 bases lay in between. CDR3 DNA: TGCGCCAGCAGCGGGGGCGACAGAGATAATGAAAAACTGTTTTTT. Its translation: CASSGGDRDNEKLFF.

The table lists this clonotype with a few counts. The rearrangement joins TRBV20-1 to TRBJ1-1, with D tentatively TRBD1 (5 bases). The germline V and J ends were trimmed by 3 bases and 4 bases, with 18 bases remaining between them. Germline CDR1 is DFQATT and CDR2 is SNEGSKA (reference sequence). The CDR3 sequence is 15 residues long. The CDR3 sequence: CSASPTEGLTTEAFF. The CDR3 nucleotides read TGCAGTGCTAGCCCCACAGAGGGGTTGACCACTGAAGCTTTCTTT.